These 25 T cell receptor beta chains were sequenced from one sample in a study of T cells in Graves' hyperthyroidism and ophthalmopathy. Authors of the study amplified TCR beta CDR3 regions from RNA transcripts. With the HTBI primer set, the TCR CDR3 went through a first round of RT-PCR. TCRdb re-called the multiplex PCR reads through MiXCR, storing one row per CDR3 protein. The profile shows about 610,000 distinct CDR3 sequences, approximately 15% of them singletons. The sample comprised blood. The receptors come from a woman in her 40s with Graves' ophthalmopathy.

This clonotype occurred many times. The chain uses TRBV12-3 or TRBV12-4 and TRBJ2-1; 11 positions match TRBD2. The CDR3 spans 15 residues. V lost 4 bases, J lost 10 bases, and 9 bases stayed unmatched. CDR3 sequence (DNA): TGTGCCAGCAGTTCGGTAGCGGGGGGGCTTAACGAGCAGTTCTTC. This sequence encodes CASSSVAGGLNEQFF.

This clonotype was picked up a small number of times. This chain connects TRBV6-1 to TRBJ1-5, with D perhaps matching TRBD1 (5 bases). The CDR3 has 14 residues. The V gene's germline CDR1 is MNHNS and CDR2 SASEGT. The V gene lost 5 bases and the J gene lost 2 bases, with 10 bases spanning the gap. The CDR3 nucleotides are TGTGCCAGCAGTAAAGGCAGGGGCAATCAGCCCCAGCATTTT. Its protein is CASSKGRGNQPQHF.

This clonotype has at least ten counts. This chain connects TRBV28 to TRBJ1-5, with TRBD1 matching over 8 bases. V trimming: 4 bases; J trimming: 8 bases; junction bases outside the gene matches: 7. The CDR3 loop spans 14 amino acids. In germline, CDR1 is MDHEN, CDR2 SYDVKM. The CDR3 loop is CASSYPDRGKPQHF. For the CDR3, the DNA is TGTGCCAGCAGTTACCCAGACAGGGGTAAGCCCCAGCATTTT.

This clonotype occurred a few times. The CDR3 coding sequence is TGTGCCAGCAGTACAGGGCTCTACACCGGGGAGCTGTTTTTT. It codes for CASSTGLYTGELFF. J is TRBJ2-2 and V is TRBV12-3 or TRBV12-4; perhaps TRBD1 as D (6 bases). The V gene lost 5 bases and the J gene lost 3 bases, with 10 bases spanning the gap. This CDR3 has 14 residues.

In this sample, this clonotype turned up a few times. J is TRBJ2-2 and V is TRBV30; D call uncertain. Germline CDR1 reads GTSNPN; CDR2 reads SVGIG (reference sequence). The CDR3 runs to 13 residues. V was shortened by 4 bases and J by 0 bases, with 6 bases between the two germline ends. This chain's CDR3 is CAWTKTNTGELFF. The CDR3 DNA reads TGTGCCTGGACGAAAACGAACACCGGGGAGCTGTTTTTT.

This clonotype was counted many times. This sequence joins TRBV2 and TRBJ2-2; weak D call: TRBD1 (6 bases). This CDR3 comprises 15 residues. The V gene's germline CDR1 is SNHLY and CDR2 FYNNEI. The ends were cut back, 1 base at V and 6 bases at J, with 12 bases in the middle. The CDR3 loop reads CASSEVTGTAGELFF. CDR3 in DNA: TGTGCCAGCAGTGAAGTTACAGGGACCGCCGGGGAGCTGTTTTTT. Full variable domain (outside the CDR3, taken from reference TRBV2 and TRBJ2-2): EPEVTQTPSHQVTQMGQEVILRCVPISNHLYFYWYRQILGQKVEFLVSFYNNEISEKSEIFDDQFSVERPDGSNFTLKIRSTKLEDSAMYFCASSEVTGTAGELFFGEGSRLTVL.

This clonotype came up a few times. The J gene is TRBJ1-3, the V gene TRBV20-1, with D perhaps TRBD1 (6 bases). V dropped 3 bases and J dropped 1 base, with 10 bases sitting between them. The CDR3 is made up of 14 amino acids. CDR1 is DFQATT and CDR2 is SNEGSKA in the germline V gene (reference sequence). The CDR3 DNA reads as TGCAGTGCTAGCAACAGGGTATCTGGAAACACCATATATTTT. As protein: CSASNRVSGNTIYF.

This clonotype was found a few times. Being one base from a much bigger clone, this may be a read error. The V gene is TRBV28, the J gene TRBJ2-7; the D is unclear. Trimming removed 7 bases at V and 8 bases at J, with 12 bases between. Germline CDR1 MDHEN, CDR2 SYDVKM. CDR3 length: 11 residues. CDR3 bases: TGTGCCAGCAATTTGGCACTTCAGCAGTACTTC. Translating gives CASNLALQQYF.

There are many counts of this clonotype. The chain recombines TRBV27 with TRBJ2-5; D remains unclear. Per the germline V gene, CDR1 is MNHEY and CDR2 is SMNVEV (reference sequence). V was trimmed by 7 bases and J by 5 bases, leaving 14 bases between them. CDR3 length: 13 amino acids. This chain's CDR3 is CASKAFPLETQYF. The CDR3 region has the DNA TGTGCCAGCAAAGCGTTCCCGTTGGAGACCCAGTACTTC.

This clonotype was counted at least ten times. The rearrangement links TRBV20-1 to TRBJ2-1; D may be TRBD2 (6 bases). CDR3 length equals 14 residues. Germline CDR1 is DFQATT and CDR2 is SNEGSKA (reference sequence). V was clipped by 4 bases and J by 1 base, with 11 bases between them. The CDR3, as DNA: TGCAGTGCTATCACTAGCCTTTCCTACAATGAGCAGTTCTTC. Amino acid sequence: CSAITSLSYNEQFF.

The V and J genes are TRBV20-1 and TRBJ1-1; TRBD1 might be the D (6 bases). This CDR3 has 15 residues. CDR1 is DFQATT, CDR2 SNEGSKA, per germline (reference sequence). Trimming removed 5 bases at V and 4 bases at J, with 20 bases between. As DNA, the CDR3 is TGCAGTGCTCGACGGGGGGCGGCTGCCGGCACTGAAGCTTTCTTT. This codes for CSARRGAAAGTEAFF.

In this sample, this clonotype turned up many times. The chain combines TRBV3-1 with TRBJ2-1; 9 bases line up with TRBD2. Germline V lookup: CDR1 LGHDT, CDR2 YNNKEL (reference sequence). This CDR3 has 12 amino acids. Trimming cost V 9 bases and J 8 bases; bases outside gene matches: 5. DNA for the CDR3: TGTGCCAGTAGCGGGAGATTCGATGAGCAGTTCTTC. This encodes CASSGRFDEQFF.

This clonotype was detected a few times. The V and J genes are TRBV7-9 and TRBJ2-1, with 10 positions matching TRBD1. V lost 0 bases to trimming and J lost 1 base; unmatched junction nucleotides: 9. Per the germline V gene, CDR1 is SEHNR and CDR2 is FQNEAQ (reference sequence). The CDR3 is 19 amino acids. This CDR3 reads CASSLARDRGKRSYNEQFF. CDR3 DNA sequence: TGTGCCAGCAGCTTAGCTAGGGACAGGGGAAAACGTTCCTACAATGAGCAGTTCTTC.

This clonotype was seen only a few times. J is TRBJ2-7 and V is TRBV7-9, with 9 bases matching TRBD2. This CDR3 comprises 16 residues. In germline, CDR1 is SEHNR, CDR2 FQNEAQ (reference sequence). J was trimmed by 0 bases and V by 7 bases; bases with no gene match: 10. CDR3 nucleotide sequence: TGTGCCAGCACCTTGTTTCATAGCGGGGGCTCCTACGAGCAGTACTTC. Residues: CASTLFHSGGSYEQYF.

The CDR3 bases are TGTGCCATCAGTGAGGGACAGGGTGACACTGAAGCTTTCTTT. Protein product: CAISEGQGDTEAFF. This chain joins TRBV10-3 and TRBJ1-1; TRBD1 matches 8 bases. V was clipped by 2 bases and J by 3 bases; unmatched bases: 2. The CDR3 is 14 amino acids. Germline CDR1 and CDR2: ENHRY and SYGVKD.

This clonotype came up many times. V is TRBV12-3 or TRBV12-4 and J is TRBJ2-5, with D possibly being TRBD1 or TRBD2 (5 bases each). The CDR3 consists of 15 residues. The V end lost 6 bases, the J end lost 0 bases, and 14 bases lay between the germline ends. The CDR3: CASSWDGRNQETQYF. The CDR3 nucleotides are TGTGCCAGCAGCTGGGACGGACGAAACCAAGAGACCCAGTACTTC.

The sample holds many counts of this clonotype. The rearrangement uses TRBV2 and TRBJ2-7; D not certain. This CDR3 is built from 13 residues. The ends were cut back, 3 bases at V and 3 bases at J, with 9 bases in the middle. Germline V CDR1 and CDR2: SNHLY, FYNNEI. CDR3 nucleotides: TGTGCCAGCAGTGACCAGCCCGGCTACGAGCAGTACTTC. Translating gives CASSDQPGYEQYF.

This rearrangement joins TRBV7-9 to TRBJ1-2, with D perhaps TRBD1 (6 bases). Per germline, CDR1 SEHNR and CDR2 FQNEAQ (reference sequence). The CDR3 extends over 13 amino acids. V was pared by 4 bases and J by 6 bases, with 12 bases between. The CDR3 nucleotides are TGTGCCAGCAGCTCATCATCAGGGGATGGCTACACCTTC. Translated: CASSSSSGDGYTF.

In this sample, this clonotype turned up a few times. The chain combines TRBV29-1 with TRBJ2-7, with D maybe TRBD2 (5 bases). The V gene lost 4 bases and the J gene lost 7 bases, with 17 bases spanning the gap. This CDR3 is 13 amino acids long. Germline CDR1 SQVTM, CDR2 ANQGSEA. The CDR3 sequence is CSVAADWVGEQYF. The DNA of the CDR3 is TGCAGCGTTGCAGCGGACTGGGTCGGAGAGCAGTACTTC.

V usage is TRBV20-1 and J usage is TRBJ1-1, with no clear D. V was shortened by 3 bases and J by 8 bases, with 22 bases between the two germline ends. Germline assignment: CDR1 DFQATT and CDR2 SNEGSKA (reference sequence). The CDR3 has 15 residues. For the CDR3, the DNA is TGCAGTGCTAGGAACTTACAGATCCCCCCGTACGAAGCTTTCTTT. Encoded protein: CSARNLQIPPYEAFF.

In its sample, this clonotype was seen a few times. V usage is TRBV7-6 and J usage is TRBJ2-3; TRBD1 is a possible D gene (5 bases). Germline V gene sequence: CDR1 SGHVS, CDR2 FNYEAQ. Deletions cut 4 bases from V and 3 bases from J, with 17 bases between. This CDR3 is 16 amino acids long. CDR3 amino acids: CASSSQGLHITDTQYF. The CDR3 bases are TGTGCCAGCAGCTCCCAGGGCCTCCATATAACAGATACGCAGTATTTT. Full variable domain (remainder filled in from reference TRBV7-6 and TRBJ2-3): GAGVSQSPRYKVTKRGQDVALRCDPISGHVSLYWYRQALGQGPEFLTYFNYEAQQDKSGLPNDRFSAERPEGSISTLTIQRTEQRDSAMYRCASSSQGLHITDTQYFGPGTRLTVL.

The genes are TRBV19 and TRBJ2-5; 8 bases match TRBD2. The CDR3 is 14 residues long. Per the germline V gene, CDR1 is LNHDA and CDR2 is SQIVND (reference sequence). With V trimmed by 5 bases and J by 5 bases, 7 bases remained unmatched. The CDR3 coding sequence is TGTGCCAGTAGTCTTATAGCGGGACTGGAGACCCAGTACTTC. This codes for CASSLIAGLETQYF.

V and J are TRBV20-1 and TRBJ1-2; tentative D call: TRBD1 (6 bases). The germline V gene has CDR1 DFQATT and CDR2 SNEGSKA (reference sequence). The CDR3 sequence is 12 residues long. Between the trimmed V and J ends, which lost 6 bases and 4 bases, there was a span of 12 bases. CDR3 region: CSAAAGAYGYTF. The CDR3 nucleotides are TGCAGTGCCGCAGCAGGGGCCTATGGCTACACCTTC.

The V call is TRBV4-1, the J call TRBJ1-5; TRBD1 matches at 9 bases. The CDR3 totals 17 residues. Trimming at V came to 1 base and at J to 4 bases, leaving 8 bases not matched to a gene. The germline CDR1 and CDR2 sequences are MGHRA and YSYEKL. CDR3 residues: CASSQVGMGQGNQPQHF. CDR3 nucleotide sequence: TGCGCCAGCAGCCAAGTGGGTATGGGACAGGGAAATCAGCCCCAGCATTTT.

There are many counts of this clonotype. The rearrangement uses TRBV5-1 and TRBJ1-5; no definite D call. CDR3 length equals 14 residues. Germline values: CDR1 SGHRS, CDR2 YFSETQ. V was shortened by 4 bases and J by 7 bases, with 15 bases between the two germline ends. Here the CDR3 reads CASSVDPGSQPQHF. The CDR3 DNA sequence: TGCGCCAGCAGCGTGGACCCCGGGAGCCAGCCCCAGCATTTT. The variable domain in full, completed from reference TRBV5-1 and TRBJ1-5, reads KAGVTQTPRYLIKTRGQQVTLSCSPISGHRSVSWYQQTPGQGLQFLFEYFSETQRNKGNFPGRFSGRQFSNSRSEMNVSTLELGDSALYLCASSVDPGSQPQHFGDGTRLSIL.